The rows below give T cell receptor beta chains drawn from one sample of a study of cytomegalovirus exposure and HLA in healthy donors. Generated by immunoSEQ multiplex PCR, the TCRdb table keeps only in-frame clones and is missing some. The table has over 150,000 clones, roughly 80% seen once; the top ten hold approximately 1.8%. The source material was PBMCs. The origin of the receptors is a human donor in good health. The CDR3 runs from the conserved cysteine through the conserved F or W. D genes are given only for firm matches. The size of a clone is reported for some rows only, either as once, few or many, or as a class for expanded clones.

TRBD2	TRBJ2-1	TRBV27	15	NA	TGTGCCAGCAGTCTACTAGCGGGGGGTTTCAATGAGCAGTTCTTC	CASSLLAGGFNEQFF
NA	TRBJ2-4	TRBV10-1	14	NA	TGCGCCAGCAGCGAAGGGGGTCCCAAAAACATTCAGTACTTC	CASSEGGPKNIQYF
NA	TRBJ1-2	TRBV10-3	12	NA	TGTGCCATCAGTGAGGACTTCTATGGCTACACCTTC	CAISEDFYGYTF
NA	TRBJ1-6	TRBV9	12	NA	TGTGCCAGCAGCGTAGTCGGTCCACCCCTCCACTTT	CASSVVGPPLHF
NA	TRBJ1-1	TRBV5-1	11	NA	TGCGCCAGCAGCTCCAACATTGAAGCTTTCTTT	CASSSNIEAFF
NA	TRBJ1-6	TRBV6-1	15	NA	TGTGCCAGCAGTGACCCCCGGCGGGGGATAGCACCCCTCCACTTT	CASSDPRRGIAPLHF
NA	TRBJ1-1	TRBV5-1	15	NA	TGCGCCAGCAGCTTGGCCAATTTGGAGGGTGGGGAAGCTTTCTTT	CASSLANLEGGEAFF
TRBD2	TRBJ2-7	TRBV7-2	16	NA	TGTGCCAGCAGCTTAGGTCTAGCGGGGGCCAAGGGGGAGCAGTACTTC	CASSLGLAGAKGEQYF
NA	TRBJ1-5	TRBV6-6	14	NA	TGTGCCAGCAGTCGGACAGTGAGCAATCAGCCCCAGCATTTT	CASSRTVSNQPQHF
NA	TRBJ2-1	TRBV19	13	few	TGTGCCAGTAGTGTGGTATCCGGGAATGAGCAGTTCTTC	CASSVVSGNEQFF
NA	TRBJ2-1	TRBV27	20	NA	TGTGCCAGCAGTTTATTAATGATGGCAGGCGTCAGACCTTCCTACAATGAGCAGTTCTTC	CASSLLMMAGVRPSYNEQFF
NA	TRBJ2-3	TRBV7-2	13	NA	TGTGCCAGCAGCTTAGAGCACACAGATACGCAGTATTTT	CASSLEHTDTQYF
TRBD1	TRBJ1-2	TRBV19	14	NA	TGTGCCAGTAGTATCCCAGGGGGGCACTATGGCTACACCTTC	CASSIPGGHYGYTF
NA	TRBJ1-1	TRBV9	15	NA	TGTGCCAGCAGCGTAGGAATAGGAGGGAACACTGAAGCTTTCTTT	CASSVGIGGNTEAFF
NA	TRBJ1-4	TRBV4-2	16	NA	TGTGCCAGCAGCCAGGATATCACAGCCCGGGGTGAAAAACTGTTTTTT	CASSQDITARGEKLFF
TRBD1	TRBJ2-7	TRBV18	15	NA	TGTGCCAGCTCACCAGGACAGGGGGGAACCTACGAGCAGTACTTC	CASSPGQGGTYEQYF
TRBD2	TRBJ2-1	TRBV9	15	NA	TGTGCCAGCAGCGCTAGCGGGGGGGCCTACAATGAGCAGTTCTTC	CASSASGGAYNEQFF
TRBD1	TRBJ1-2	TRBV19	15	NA	TGTGCCAGTAGTTACCGGGACAGGGTCAACTATGGCTACACCTTC	CASSYRDRVNYGYTF
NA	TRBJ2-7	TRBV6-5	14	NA	TGTGCCAGCAGACGGGACTCGGGGACCTACGAGCAGTACTTC	CASRRDSGTYEQYF
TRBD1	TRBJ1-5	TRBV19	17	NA	TGTGCCAGTAGGGGACAGGCTGCCGATTGGGGCAATCAGCCCCAGCATTTT	CASRGQAADWGNQPQHF
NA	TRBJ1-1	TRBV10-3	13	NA	TGTGCCATCAGTGAGTATGCAGGGACTGAAGCTTTCTTT	CAISEYAGTEAFF
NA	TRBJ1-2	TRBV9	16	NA	TGTGCCAGCAGTAAAGCCTCAGTGGAGGGTACCTATGGCTACACCTTC	CASSKASVEGTYGYTF
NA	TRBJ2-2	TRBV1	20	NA	TGCACCAGCAGCCTGCCGGGACTAGCGGGGGGGCTACTTAGTACCGGGGAGCTGTTTTTT	CTSSLPGLAGGLLSTGELFF
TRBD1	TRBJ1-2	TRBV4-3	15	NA	TGCGCCAGCAGCCAAGTGATAGGGGGCGAGGATGGCTACACCTTC	CASSQVIGGEDGYTF
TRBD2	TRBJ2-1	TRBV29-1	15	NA	TGCAGCGCACCCTACTTAGCGGGGGGGTACAATGAGCAGTTCTTC	CSAPYLAGGYNEQFF
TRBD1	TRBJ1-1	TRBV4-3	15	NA	TGCGCCAGCAGCCAAGGGCAAGGGGGCGACCGTGAAGCTTTCTTT	CASSQGQGGDREAFF
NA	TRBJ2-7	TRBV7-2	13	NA	TGTGCCAGCAGCTTCGCAGGAAACTACGAGCAGTACTTC	CASSFAGNYEQYF
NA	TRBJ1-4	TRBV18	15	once	TGTGCCAGCTCACCCGGGACTCCGGGGAATGAAAAACTGTTTTTT	CASSPGTPGNEKLFF
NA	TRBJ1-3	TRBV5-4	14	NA	TGTGCCAGCAGGGATGGGCGCTCTGGAAACACCATATATTTT	CASRDGRSGNTIYF
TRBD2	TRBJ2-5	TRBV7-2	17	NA	TGTGCCAGCAGTTCCGGGACTAGCGGGGGGAGACAAGAGACCCAGTACTTC	CASSSGTSGGRQETQYF
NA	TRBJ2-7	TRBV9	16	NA	TGTGCCAGCAGCGTGACGGACGAGCTCGGAGGCTACGAGCAGTACTTC	CASSVTDELGGYEQYF
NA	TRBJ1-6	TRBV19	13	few	TGTGCCAGTAGCCCTAACAGAAATTCACCCCTCCACTTT	CASSPNRNSPLHF
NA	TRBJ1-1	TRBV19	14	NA	TGTGCCAGTAGTGGTATAGACATGAACACTGAAGCTTTCTTT	CASSGIDMNTEAFF
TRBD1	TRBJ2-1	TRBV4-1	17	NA	TGCGCCAGCAGCCAAATATTTCGGGACAGGGGGTCCAATGAGCAGTTCTTC	CASSQIFRDRGSNEQFF
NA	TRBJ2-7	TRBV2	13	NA	TGTGCCAGCACCTTAGACTTATCCTACGAGCAGTACTTC	CASTLDLSYEQYF
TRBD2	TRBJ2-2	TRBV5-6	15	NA	TGTGCCAGCAGCTTACGGGGGGGCGGCACCGGGGAGCTGTTTTTT	CASSLRGGGTGELFF
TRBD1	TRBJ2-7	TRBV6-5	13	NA	TGTGCCAGCAGTCCGGGACAGATCTACGAGCAGTACTTC	CASSPGQIYEQYF
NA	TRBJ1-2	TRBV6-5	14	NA	TGTGCCAGCAGACTCCGCGAGGTCCGGGGTGGCTACACCTTC	CASRLREVRGGYTF
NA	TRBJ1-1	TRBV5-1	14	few	TGCGCCAGCAGCTTGGCCGGACAGAACACTGAAGCTTTCTTT	CASSLAGQNTEAFF
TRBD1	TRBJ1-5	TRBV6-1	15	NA	TGTGCCAGCACCGCGACAGGGGGCATTGCTCAGCCCCAGCATTTT	CASTATGGIAQPQHF
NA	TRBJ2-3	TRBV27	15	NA	TGTGCCAGCAGTTTTTCCGGGAGAAGCACAGATACGCAGTATTTT	CASSFSGRSTDTQYF
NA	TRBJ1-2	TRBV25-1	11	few	TGTGCCAGCGAACAGGGTAGTGGCTACACCTTC	CASEQGSGYTF
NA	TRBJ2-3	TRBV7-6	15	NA	TGTGCCAGCAGTAAAGGACATACCGCCACAGATACGCAGTATTTT	CASSKGHTATDTQYF
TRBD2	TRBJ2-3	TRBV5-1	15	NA	TGCGCCAGCAGCTTTGGGGCGGGGGGCACAGATACGCAGTATTTT	CASSFGAGGTDTQYF
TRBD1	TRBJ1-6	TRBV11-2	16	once	TGTGCCACCAAACGGGACAGCGTGCTAGTTAATTCACCCCTCCACTTT	CATKRDSVLVNSPLHF
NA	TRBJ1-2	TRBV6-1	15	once	TGTGCCAGCAGTGTAATGTCAGACTCTTACTATGGCTACACCTTC	CASSVMSDSYYGYTF
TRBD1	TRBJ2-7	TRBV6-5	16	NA	TGTGCCAGCAGTTACTCTGGGACAGGGGGCTCCTACGAGCAGTACTTC	CASSYSGTGGSYEQYF